This T cell receptor (beta chain) was retrieved from a study of T cell responses to AZD1222 COVID-19 vaccine. Study information: Samples with a second dose at about 4 or about 12 weeks were pooled together. Study conclusions and caveats: Elevations in Spike-specific TCR breadth and depth followed administration of two AZD1222 doses. Donors were largely white British and mainly female; clonal diversity was possibly underestimated. Within unmutated variant regions lay the reported targets of nearly half of spike-specific TCRs.

Details on this clone: Its matching antigen is unknown.

Produced via immunoSEQ multiplex PCR; TCRdb's table is partial and in-frame only. The table includes 150,000 to 200,000 clones, around 90% detected once. This sequence was found in an adult in good health. Sequenced here: peripheral blood, sampled on day 0 of AZD1222 vaccination.

The CDR3: CASSARNRGLNEKLFF. The CDR3 region has the DNA TGTGCCAGCAGTGCCCGGAACAGGGGACTTAATGAAAAACTGTTTTTT. The chain joins TRBV6-1 to TRBJ1-4; 7 bases fit TRBD1. V gave up 4 bases and J gave up 4 bases; unmatched junction bases: 9. This CDR3 contains 16 residues. Germline CDR1 MNHNS, CDR2 SASEGT.